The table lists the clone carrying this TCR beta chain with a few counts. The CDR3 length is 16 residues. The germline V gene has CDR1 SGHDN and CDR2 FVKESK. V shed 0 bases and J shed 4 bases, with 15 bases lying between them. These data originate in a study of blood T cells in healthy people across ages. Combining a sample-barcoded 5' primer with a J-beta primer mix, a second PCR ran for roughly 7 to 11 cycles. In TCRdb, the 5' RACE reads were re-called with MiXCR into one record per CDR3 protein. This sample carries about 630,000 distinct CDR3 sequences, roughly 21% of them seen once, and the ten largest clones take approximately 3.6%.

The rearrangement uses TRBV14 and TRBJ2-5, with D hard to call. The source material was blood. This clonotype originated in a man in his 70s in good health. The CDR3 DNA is TGTGCCAGCAGCCAAGATCTCGGAGTTATTCCAGAGACCCAGTACTTC. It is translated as CASSQDLGVIPETQYF.